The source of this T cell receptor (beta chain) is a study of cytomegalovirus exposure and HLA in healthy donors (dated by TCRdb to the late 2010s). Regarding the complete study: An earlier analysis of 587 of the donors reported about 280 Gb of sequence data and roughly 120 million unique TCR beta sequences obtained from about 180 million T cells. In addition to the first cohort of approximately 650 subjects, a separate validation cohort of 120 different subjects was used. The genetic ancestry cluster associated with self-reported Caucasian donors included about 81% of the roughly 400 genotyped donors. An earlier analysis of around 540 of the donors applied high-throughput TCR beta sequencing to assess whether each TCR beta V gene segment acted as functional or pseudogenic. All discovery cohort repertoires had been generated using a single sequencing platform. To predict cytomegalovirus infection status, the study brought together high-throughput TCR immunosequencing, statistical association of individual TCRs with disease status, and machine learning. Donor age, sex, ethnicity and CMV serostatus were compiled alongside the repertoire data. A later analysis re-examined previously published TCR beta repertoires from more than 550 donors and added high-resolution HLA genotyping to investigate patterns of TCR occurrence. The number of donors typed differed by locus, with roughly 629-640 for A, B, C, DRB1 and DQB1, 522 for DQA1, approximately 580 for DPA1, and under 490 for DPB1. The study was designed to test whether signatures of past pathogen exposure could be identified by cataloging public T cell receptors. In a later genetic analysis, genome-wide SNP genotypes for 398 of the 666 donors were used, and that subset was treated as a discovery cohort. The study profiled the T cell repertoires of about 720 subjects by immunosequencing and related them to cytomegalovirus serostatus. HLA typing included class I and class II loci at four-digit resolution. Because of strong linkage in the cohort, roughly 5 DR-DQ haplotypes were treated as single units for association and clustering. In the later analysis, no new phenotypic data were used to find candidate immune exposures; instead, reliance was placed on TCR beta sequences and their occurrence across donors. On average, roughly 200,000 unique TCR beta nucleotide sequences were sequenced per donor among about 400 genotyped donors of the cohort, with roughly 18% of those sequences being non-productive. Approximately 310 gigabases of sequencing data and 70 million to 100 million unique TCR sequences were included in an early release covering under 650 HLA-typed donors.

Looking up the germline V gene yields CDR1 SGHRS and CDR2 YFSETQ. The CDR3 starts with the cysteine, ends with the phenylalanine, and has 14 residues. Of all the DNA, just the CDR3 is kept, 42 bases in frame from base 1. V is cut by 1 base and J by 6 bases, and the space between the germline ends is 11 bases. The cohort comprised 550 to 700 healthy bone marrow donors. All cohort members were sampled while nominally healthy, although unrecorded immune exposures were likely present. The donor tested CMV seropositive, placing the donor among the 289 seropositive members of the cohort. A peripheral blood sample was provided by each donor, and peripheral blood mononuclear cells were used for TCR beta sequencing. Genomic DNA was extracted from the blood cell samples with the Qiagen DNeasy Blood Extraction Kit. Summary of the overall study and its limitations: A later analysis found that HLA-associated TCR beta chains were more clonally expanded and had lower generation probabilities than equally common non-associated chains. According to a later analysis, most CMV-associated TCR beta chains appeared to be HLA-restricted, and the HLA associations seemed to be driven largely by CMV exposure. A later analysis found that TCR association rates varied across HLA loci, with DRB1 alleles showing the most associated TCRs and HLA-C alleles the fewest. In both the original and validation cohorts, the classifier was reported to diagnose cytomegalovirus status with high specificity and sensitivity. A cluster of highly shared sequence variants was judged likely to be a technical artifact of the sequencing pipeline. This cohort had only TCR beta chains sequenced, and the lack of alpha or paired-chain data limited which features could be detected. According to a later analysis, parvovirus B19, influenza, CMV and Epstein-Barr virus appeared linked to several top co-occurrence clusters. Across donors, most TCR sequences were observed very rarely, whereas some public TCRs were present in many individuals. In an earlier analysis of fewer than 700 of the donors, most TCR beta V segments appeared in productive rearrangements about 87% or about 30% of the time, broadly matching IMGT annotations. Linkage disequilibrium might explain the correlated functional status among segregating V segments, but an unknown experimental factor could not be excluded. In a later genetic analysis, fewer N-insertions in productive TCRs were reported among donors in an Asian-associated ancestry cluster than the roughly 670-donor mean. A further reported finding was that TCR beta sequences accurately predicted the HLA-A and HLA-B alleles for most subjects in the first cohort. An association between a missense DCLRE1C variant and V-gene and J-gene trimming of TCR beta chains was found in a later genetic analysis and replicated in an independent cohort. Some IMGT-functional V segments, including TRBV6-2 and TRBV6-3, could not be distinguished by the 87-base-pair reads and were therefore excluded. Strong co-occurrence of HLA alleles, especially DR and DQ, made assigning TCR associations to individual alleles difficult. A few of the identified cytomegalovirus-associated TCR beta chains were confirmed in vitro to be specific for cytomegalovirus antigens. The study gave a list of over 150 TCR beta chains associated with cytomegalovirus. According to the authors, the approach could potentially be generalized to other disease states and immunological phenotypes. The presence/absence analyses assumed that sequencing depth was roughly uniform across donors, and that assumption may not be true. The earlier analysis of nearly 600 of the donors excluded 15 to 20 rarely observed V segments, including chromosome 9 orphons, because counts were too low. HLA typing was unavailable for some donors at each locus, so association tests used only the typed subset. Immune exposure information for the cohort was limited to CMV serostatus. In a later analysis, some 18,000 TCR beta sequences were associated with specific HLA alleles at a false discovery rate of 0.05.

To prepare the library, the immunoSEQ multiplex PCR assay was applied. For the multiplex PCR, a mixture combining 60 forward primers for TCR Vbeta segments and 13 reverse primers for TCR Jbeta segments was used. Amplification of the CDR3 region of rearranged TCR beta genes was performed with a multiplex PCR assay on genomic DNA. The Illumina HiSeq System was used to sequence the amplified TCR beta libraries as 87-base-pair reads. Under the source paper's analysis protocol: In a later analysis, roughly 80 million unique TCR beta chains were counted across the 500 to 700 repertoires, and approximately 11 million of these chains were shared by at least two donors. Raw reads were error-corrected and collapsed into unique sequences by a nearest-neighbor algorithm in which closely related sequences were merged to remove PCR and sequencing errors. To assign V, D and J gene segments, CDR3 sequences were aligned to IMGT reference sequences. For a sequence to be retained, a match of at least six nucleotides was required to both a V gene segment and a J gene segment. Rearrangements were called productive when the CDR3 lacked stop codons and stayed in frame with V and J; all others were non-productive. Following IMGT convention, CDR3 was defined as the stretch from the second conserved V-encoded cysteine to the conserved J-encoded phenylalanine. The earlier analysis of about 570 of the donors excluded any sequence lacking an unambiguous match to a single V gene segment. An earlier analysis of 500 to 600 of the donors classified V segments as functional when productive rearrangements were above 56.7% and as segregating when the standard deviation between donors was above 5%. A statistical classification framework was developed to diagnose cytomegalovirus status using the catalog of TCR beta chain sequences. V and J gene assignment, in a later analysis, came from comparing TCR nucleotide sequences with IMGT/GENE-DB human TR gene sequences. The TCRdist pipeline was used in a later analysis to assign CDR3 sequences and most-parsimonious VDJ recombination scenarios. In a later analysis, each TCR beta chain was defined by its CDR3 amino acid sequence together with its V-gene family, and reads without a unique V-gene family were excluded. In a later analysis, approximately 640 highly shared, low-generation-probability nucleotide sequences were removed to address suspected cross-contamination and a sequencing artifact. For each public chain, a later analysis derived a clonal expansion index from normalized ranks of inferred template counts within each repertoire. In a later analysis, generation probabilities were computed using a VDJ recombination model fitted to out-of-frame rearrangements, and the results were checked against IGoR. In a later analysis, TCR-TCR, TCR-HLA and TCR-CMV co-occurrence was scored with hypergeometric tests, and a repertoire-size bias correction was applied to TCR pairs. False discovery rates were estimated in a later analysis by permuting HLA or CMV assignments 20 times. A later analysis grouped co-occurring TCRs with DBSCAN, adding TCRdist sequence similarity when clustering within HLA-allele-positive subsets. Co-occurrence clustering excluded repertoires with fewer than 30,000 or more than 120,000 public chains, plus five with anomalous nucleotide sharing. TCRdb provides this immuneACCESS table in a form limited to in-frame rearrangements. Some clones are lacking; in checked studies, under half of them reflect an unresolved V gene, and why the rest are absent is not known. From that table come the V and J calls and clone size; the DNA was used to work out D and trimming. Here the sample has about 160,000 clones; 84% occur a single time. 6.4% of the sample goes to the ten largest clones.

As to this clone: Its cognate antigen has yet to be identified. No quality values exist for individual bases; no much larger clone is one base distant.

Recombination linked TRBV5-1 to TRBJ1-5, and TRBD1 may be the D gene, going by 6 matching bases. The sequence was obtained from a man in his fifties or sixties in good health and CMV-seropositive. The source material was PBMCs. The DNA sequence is TGCGCCAGCAGCTTGCTGGGGGCTGGTCAGCCCCAGCATTTT. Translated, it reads CASSLLGAGQPQHF.